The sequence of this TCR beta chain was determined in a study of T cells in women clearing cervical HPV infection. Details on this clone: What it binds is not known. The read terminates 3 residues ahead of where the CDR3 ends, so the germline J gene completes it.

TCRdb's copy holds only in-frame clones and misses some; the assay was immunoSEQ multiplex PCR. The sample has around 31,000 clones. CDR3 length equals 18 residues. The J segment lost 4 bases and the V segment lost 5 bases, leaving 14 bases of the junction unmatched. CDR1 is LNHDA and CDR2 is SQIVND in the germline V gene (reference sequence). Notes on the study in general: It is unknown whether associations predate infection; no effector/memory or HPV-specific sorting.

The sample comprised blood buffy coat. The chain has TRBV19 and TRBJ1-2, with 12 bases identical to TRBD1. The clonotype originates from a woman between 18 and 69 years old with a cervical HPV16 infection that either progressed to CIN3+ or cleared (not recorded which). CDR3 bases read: TGTGCCAGTAGTTTAAGCGGGACAGGGGGCGCTTCCGGCTATGGC. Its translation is CASSLSGTGGASGYG. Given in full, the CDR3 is CASSLSGTGGASGYGYTF.